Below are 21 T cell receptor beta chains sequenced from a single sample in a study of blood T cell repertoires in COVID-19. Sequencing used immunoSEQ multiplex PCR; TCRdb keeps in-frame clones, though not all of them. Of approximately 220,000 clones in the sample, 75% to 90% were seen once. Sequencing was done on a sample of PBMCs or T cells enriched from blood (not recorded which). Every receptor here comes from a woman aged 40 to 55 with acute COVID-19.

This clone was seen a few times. CDR3 nucleotide sequence: TGTGCCAGTAGTATGTTAGGGGATCAGCCCCAGCATTTT. This encodes CASSMLGDQPQHF. This sequence joins TRBV19 and TRBJ1-5; a weak D match, TRBD1 (5 bases). The V and J ends lost 3 bases and 5 bases respectively, with 8 bases between them. Germline lookup yields CDR1 LNHDA and CDR2 SQIVND (reference sequence). CDR3 length: 13 amino acids.

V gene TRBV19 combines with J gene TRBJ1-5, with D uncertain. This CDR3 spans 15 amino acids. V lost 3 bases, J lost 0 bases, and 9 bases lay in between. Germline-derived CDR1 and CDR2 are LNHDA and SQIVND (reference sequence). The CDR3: CASSMNGYSNQPQHF. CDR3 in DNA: TGTGCCAGTAGTATGAACGGTTATAGCAATCAGCCCCAGCATTTT.

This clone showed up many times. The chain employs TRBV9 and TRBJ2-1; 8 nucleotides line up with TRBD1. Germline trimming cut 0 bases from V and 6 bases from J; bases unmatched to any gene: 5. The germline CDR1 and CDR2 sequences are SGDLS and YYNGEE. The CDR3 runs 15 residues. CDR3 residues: CASSVGQGIFNEQFF. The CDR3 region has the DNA TGTGCCAGCAGCGTAGGACAGGGGATCTTCAATGAGCAGTTCTTC.

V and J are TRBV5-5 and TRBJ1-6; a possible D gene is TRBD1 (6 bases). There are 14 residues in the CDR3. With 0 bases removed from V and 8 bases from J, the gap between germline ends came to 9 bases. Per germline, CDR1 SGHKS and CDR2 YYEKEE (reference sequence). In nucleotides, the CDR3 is TGTGCCAGCAGCTTGGAGGGGGTAGATTCACCCCTCCACTTT. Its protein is CASSLEGVDSPLHF.

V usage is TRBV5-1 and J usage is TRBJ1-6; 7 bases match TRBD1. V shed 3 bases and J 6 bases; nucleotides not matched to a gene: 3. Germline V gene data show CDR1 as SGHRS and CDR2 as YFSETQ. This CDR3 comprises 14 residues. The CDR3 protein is CASSWGDSNSPLHF. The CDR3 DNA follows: TGCGCCAGCAGCTGGGGGGACAGTAATTCACCCCTCCACTTT. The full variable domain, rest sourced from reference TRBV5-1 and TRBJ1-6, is KAGVTQTPRYLIKTRGQQVTLSCSPISGHRSVSWYQQTPGQGLQFLFEYFSETQRNKGNFPGRFSGRQFSNSRSEMNVSTLELGDSALYLCASSWGDSNSPLHFGNGTRLTVT.

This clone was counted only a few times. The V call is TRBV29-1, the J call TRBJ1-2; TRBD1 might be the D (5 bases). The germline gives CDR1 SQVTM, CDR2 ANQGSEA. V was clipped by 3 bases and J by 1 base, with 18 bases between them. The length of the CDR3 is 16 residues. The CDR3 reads CSVDSAGISGNYGYTF. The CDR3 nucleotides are TGCAGCGTTGATTCAGCAGGGATTAGTGGTAACTATGGCTACACCTTC.

In DNA, the CDR3 is TGTGCCAGCAGCTACAGGGGTACTGAAGCTTTCTTT. Residues: CASSYRGTEAFF. This chain connects TRBV2 to TRBJ1-1, with 7 nucleotides matching TRBD1. Germline values: CDR1 SNHLY, CDR2 FYNNEI. The CDR3 extends over 12 amino acids. V dropped 6 bases and J dropped 5; count of bases not matched to a gene: 3.

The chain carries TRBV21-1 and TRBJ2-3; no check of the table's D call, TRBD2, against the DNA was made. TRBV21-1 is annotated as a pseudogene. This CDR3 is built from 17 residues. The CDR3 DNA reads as TGTGCCAGCAGCAAAGGGGTTTGCGGGCCCAGCACAGATACGCAGTATTTT. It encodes CASSKGVCGPSTDTQYF.

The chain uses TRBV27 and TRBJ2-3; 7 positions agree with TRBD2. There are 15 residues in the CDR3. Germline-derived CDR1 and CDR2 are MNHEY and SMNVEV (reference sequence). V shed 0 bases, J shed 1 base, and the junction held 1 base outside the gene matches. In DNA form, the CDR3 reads TGTGCCAGCAGTTTATCTCGGGGGGGCACAGATACGCAGTATTTT. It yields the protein CASSLSRGGTDTQYF.

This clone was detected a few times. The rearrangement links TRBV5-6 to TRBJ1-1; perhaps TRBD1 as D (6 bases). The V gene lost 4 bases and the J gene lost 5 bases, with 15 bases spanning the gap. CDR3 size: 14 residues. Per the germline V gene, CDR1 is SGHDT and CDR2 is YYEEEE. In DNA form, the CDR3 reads TGTGCCAGCAGCCGCCGGGGGGCCGGGACTGAAGCTTTCTTT. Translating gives CASSRRGAGTEAFF.

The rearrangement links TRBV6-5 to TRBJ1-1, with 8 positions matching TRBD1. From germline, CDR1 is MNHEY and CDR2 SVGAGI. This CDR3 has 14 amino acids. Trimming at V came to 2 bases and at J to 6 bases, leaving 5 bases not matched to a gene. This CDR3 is CASSYGRGRAEAFF. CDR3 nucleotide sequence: TGTGCCAGCAGTTACGGCAGGGGGCGAGCTGAAGCTTTCTTT.

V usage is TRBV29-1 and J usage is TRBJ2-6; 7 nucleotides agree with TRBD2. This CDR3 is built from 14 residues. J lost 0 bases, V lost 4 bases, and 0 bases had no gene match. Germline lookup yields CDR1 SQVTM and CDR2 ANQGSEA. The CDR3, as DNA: TGCAGCGTTGGGGGGGGCTCTGGGGCCAACGTCCTGACTTTC. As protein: CSVGGGSGANVLTF.

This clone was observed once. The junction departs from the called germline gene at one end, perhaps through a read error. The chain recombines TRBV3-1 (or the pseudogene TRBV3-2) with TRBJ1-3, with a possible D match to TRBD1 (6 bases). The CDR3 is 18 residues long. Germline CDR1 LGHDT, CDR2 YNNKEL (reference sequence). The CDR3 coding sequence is TGTGCCAGCAGACAAGCCGGACAGCGCATCGGCTCTGGAAACACCATATATTTT. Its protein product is CASRQAGQRIGSGNTIYF.

CDR3 DNA sequence: TGTGCCAGCACGCCACTAGGGATGGGGAACACTGAAGCTTTCTTT. Its protein product is CASTPLGMGNTEAFF. V usage is TRBV9 and J usage is TRBJ1-1; the D is unclear. V was shortened by 6 bases and J by 1 base, with 16 bases between the two germline ends. Germline values: CDR1 SGDLS, CDR2 YYNGEE. This CDR3 spans 15 amino acids.

The CDR3 DNA follows: TGTGCCAGCAGCCAACCGGGACAGGGAAACACTGAAGCTTTCTTT. It is translated as CASSQPGQGNTEAFF. This rearrangement joins TRBV3-1 (or the pseudogene TRBV3-2) to TRBJ1-1; the match to TRBD1 covers 9 bases. The CDR3 extends over 15 amino acids. V trimming: 2 bases; J trimming: 2 bases; junction bases outside the gene matches: 3. Germline-derived CDR1 and CDR2 are LGHDT and YNNKEL (reference sequence).

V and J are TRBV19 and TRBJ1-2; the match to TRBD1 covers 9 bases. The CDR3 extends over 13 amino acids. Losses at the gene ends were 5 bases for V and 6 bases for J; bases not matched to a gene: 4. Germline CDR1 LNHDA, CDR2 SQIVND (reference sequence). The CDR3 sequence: CASSWGQGDGYTF. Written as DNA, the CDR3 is TGTGCCAGTAGTTGGGGACAGGGAGATGGCTACACCTTC.

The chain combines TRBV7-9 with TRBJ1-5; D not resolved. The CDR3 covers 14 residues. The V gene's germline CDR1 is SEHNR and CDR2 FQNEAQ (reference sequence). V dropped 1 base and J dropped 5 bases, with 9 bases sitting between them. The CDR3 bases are TGTGCCAGCAGCTTAGGGTTTTCGGATCAGCCCCAGCATTTT. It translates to CASSLGFSDQPQHF.

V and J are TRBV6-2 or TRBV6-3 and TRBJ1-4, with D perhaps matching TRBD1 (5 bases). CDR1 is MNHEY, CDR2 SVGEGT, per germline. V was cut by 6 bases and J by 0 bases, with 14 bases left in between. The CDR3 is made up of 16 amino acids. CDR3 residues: CASSDPSTATNEKLFF. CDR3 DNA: TGTGCCAGCAGCGACCCTTCGACAGCAACTAATGAAAAACTGTTTTTT.

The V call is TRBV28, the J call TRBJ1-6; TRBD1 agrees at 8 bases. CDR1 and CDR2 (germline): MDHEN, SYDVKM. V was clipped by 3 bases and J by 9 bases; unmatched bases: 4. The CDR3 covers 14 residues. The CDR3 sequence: CASSFSGGASPLHF. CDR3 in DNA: TGTGCCAGCAGTTTTTCAGGGGGCGCTTCACCCCTCCACTTT.

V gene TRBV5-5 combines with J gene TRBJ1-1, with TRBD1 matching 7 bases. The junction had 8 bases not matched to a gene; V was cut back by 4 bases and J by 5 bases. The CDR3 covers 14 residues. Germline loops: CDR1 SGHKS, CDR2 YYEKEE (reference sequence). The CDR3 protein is CASSVPTGRTEAFF. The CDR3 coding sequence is TGTGCCAGCAGCGTCCCGACAGGGAGGACTGAAGCTTTCTTT.

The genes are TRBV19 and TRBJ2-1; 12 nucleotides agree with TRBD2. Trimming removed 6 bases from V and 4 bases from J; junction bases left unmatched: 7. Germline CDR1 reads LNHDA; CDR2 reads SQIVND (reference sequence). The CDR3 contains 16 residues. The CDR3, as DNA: TGTGCCAGTAGCGGACGACTAGCGGGGGTTTACAATGAGCAGTTCTTC. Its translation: CASSGRLAGVYNEQFF.